This T cell receptor beta chain was profiled in a study of blood T cells in healthy people across ages. Whole-study findings and limits: Considered underestimates were the diversity estimates obtained from one million T cells.

Around 10 milliliters of peripheral blood were drawn from each donor. With each sample, at least 5 micrograms of total RNA were extracted. The authors ran a second PCR of about 7 to 11 cycles using a sample-barcoded 5' primer and a J-beta primer mix. Every single cDNA molecule received a tag from a template-switch adaptor with 12 random nucleotides. TCRdb re-analysed the 5' RACE reads in MiXCR, keeping a single row per CDR3 protein. Of around 800,000 distinct CDR3 sequences in the sample, around half were seen once. Comments on this clonotype: Antigen specificity is unknown.

Germline V gene data show CDR1 as MDHEN and CDR2 as SYDVKM. The CDR3 is 14 amino acids. Between the trimmed V and J ends, which lost 6 bases and 6 bases, there was a span of 17 bases. J is TRBJ1-2 and V is TRBV28, with D perhaps TRBD1 (5 bases). The sequenced sample consisted of blood. This TCR derives from an elderly man in good health. CDR3 in amino acids: CASSQRGFFNGYTF. In nucleotides, the CDR3 is TGTGCCAGCAGCCAAAGGGGTTTTTTCAATGGCTACACCTTC.